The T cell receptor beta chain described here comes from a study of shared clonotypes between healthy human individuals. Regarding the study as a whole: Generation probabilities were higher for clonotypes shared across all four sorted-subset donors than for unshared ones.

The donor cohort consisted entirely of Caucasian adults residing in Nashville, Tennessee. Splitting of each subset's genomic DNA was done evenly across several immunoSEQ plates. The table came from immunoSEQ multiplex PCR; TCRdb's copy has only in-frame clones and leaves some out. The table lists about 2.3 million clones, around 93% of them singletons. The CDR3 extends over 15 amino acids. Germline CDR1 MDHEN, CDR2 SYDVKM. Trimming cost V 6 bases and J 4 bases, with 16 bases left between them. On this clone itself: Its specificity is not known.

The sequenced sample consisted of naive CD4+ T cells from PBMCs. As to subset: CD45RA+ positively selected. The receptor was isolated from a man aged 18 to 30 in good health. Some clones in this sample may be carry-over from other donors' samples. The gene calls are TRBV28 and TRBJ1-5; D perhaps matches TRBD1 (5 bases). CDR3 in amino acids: CASSRFFEGNQPQHF. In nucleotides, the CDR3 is TGTGCCAGCAGCCGGTTCTTTGAGGGGAATCAGCCCCAGCATTTT.